This TCR beta chain was identified during a study of shared clonotypes between healthy human individuals. Study outcomes and limitations: The authors sampled blood alone, and tissue repertoires likely differ.

This CDR3 contains 15 residues. V lost 1 base and J 4 bases, leaving 11 bases between the germline ends. Germline V gives CDR1 SGHTA, CDR2 FQGTGA. Comments on this clone: Its antigen remains unknown.

Once extracted for a subset, genomic DNA was divided evenly among several immunoSEQ plates. The repertoire was sequenced with immunoSEQ multiplex PCR; TCRdb's copy has only in-frame clones and lacks some. Of about 470,000 clones listed, 70% to 80% are singletons. Source material: PBMCs. This clonotype was obtained from a woman aged 40 to 50 in good health. Some clones in this sample may be carry-over from other donors' samples. The V gene is TRBV7-3, the J gene TRBJ2-1; a possible D gene is TRBD2 (6 bases). The CDR3 is CASSLIVAAYNEQFF. Here the CDR3 DNA reads TGTGCCAGCAGCTTAATAGTAGCGGCATACAATGAGCAGTTCTTC.